This is a list of T cell receptor beta chains from one sample in a study of radiotherapy plus CTLA-4 blockade in lung cancer. The protocol was immunoSEQ multiplex PCR, while the TCRdb copy is restricted to in-frame clones and leaves out a portion. The sample includes about 60,000 clones, around 74% of them seen just once. The sample in question was peripheral blood, obtained from a patient treated with radiotherapy plus ipilimumab. These receptors were collected from a human donor with non-small cell lung cancer whose response to radiotherapy plus ipilimumab could not be evaluated. CDR3s leave out the opening cysteine and the closing phenylalanine or tryptophan.

>TRBJ1-6|TRBV27
ASKGAYNSPLH
>TRBJ1-1|TRBV30
AWNKGTEGAEAF
>TRBJ2-2|TRBV7-9
ASSLVSTNTGELF
>TRBJ2-7|TRBV2
ASRPPGHYEQY
>TRBJ2-1|TRBV6-5
ASSKTSGDEQF
>TRBJ1-4|TRBV7-6
ASRPIGTGGEKLF
>TRBJ1-3|TRBV5-8
ASSLRHSGNTIY
>TRBJ1-1|TRBV5-1
ASSLEGLDTEAF
>TRBJ2-3|TRBV18
ASSPLGGGTDTQY
>TRBJ2-3|TRBV7-9
ASSSTGGLIADTQY
>TRBJ2-7|TRBV2
ASRTGGSLYEQY
>TRBJ2-1|TRBV6-1
ASNFGTGFYNEQF
>TRBJ1-2|TRBV27
ASRVVQGADYGYT
>TRBJ1-2|TRBV13
ASSETGIKGYT
>TRBJ1-3|TRBV19
ASSIVGQGSGNTIY
>TRBJ2-2|TRBV5-6
ASSSSSRNTGELF
>TRBJ2-2|TRBV29-1
SGAGSANTGELF
>TRBJ2-7|TRBV7-9
ASSPPPIGRYEQY
>TRBJ2-1|TRBV11-3
ASEAGGSSNEQF
>TRBJ2-5|TRBV5-1
ASSLGTIETQY
>TRBJ1-6|TRBV5-1
ASSFEWGGDNSPLH
>TRBJ1-6|TRBV9
ASSGGGSFNSPLH
>TRBJ1-3|TRBV9
ASSVSGTDSGNTIY
>TRBJ1-2|TRBV7-9
ASSLAGRGLSVGNYGYT
>TRBJ2-7|TRBV4-2
ASSQSGTVHEQY
>TRBJ1-3|TRBV29-1
SVEGQRVGPRYTIY
>TRBJ2-5|TRBV6-1
ASSEEGGTGGMAQY
>TRBJ2-1|TRBV10-3
AIRGNAGGNEQF
>TRBJ1-1|TRBV5-1
ASSVQGDTEAF
>TRBJ2-4|TRBV5-4
ASSQTGGLAKNIQY
>TRBJ2-1|TRBV5-6
ASSFLAGANNEQF
>TRBJ1-2|TRBV6-5
ASSSEDRGYYGYT
>TRBJ2-7|TRBV11-2
ASSSSGSFYTYEQY
>TRBJ1-5|TRBV4-2
ASSQTGSSNQPQH
>TRBJ2-1|TRBV19
ASSFTGLADNEQF
>TRBJ2-3|TRBV21-1
ASSNETSGPSTDTQY
>TRBJ2-5|TRBV30
AWSRGGRETQY
>TRBJ1-3|TRBV5-4
ASSPTRDFGNTIY
>TRBJ2-3|TRBV4-1
ASSQGLLAGGPSDTQY
>TRBJ2-7|TRBV5-1
ASSFTSGTYEQY
>TRBJ2-7|TRBV19
ASSPNGVDSGAYEQY